This T cell receptor beta chain was captured by sequencing in a study of blood T cell repertoires in COVID-19 (dated by TCRdb to about 2020). The study in broad terms: The collaborator samples originated in the United States, Italy and Spain and spanned the acute and convalescent phases of COVID-19. Samples came from the ongoing ImmuneRACE study (first 160 participants) plus 1,254 subjects from 6 global collaborators. Where available, HLA class I and class II types were obtained from metadata supplied by the sample provider rather than from assay-based typing. Sample metadata almost always included a de-identified subject ID, COVID-19 status, age in years and sex. A freely available public database, intended as a resource for researchers studying the immune response to SARS-CoV-2, is where the repertoires were released. The prospective study material was composed of cDNA or gDNA derived from T cells, B-cell-depleted T cells, or PBMCs. The dataset comprised deeply sampled blood TCRbeta repertoires from subjects exposed to, actively infected with, or recovered from COVID-19.

About this clone: Its recognized antigen is unknown. Base qualities are not at hand, and no much larger clone is one base apart.

TCRbeta CDR3 regions were amplified from genomic DNA by means of the immunoSEQ Assay, a bias-controlled multiplex PCR. In the original analysis: The number of nucleated cells in each sample was estimated by amplification of reference gene primers within the assay. Sequence reads were collapsed and filtered to measure the absolute abundance of every unique TCRbeta CDR3 rearrangement. For each sample, productive Simpson clonality was calculated as the square root of Simpson's diversity index across productive rearrangements. Here the immuneACCESS table is served through TCRdb, limited to in-frame sequences with V and J called. Missing clones are a known gap in these copies; in checked studies unresolved V genes cover under half, and the rest lacks a known reason. The V and J calls and clone size were taken over from that table, and D and trimming were inferred from the DNA. In this sample the table shows about 480,000 clones, approximately 92% of which occur a single time. 0.8% to 0.9% of the sample rests with the top ten.

V is trimmed back by 10 bases and J by 7 bases, and the junction contains 9 bases that no gene match accounts for. The CDR3 goes from the cysteine to the phenylalanine over 13 residues. Only the CDR3 DNA stays, 39 bases, in frame from base 1. From the germline V gene, CDR1 is KGHDR and CDR2 is SFDVKD. One collaborating source in Seattle enrolled patients during active infection and followed them longitudinally through the course of disease. Whole blood was collected in K2EDTA tubes by collaborating institutions according to the institutions' own protocols. For TCRbeta analysis, collaborators shipped samples in one of three forms: frozen whole blood, isolated PBMCs, or DNA extracted from either of those sample types. General findings and caveats noted by the study authors: The quantity of clinical and demographic metadata differed by source and by participant and was supplied without curation.

The V and J genes are TRBV24-1 and TRBJ2-1; TRBD2 fits 7 bases in the junction. Sequencing was carried out using peripheral blood. The clonotype comes from a man aged 18 to 30 with COVID-19, enrolled during active disease. The nucleotide sequence is TGTGCCACAAAGGGGCAGGGAGGGAATGAGCAGTTCTTC. It translates as CATKGQGGNEQFF.